Sequencing of this T cell receptor beta chain was carried out in a study of blood T cell repertoires in COVID-19. How the authors handled the data: From reference gene primer amplification, estimates of nucleated cell counts were derived. Libraries were prepared by immunoSEQ multiplex PCR; TCRdb keeps only in-frame clonotypes and omits some of them. The DNA gave D and trimming, while V, J and clone size come from that table. The profile shows approximately 200,000 clones, 86% of them singletons. Participants had their cohort set by participant-reported clinical history. This CDR3 comprises 15 residues. CDR1 is SNHLY, CDR2 FYNNEI, per germline. V was trimmed by 1 base and J by 0 bases, leaving 7 bases between them.

The source is a woman under 40 who had recovered from COVID-19. The sequenced material came from PBMCs or T cells enriched from blood (not recorded which). V gene TRBV2 combines with J gene TRBJ1-5; D unresolved. CDR3 residues: CASSEERYSNQPQHF. The CDR3 region has the DNA TGTGCCAGCAGTGAAGAGAGATATAGCAATCAGCCCCAGCATTTT.